Listed below are T cell receptor beta chains from one sample, sequenced in a study of blood T cell repertoires in COVID-19. The table came from immunoSEQ multiplex PCR; TCRdb's copy has only in-frame clones and leaves some out. The repertoire consists of around 220,000 clones, with about 88% occurring once and the leading ten covering roughly a tenth. The specimen sequenced was peripheral blood. Source of these receptors: a woman between 45 and 65 years old with COVID-19, enrolled during active disease. The CDR3 runs from the conserved cysteine through the conserved F or W. D genes are given only for firm matches. Expanded clones are given a class, and other clones once, few, many or no size at all.

cdr3_aa cdr3_nt j_call clone_size v_call d_call
CASSPLSGGGNEQFF TGCGCCAGCAGCCCCCTCAGCGGGGGGGGGAATGAGCAGTTCTTC TRBJ2-1 . TRBV5-1 TRBD2
CASSQGGGEQFF TGCGCCAGCAGCCAAGGGGGGGGTGAGCAGTTCTTC TRBJ2-1 . TRBV4-1 TRBD2
CASSGEEGGYTF TGTGCCAGCAGCGGAGAAGAAGGAGGCTACACCTTC TRBJ1-2 . TRBV13 .
CASSLGRDGYTF TGCGCCAGCAGCTTGGGTCGGGATGGCTACACCTTC TRBJ1-2 . TRBV5-1 .
CASSLGASGGAWKTQYF TGTGCCAGCAGCTTAGGCGCTAGCGGGGGGGCTTGGAAGACCCAGTACTTC TRBJ2-5 . TRBV7-2 TRBD2
CASSHLTGTPTYNEQFF TGTGCCAGCAGCCATCTTACCGGGACACCCACCTACAATGAGCAGTTCTTC TRBJ2-1 . TRBV3-1/TRBV3-2 .
CASSFLRERIMNTEAFF TGTGCCAGCAGCTTTCTCCGGGAGAGAATTATGAACACTGAAGCTTTCTTT TRBJ1-1 . TRBV5-6 .
CASSIILNTEAFF TGTGCCAGCAGCATCATCCTGAACACTGAAGCTTTCTTT TRBJ1-1 . TRBV6-2/TRBV6-3 .
CAISTPNTEAFF TGTGCCATCAGTACACCAAACACTGAAGCTTTCTTT TRBJ1-1 . TRBV10-3 .
CASSLAPGFYNTIYF TGTGCCAGCAGCTTAGCCCCAGGGTTTTACAACACCATATATTTT TRBJ1-3 . TRBV7-2 .
CASTLPGQTYEQYF TGTGCCAGCACCTTACCGGGACAGACCTACGAGCAGTACTTC TRBJ2-7 . TRBV6-6 TRBD1
CASSQVRLAGGETQYF TGTGCCAGCAGCCAAGTTCGACTAGCGGGGGGTGAGACCCAGTACTTC TRBJ2-5 . TRBV3-1/TRBV3-2 TRBD2
CASSSRDRQETQYF TGCGCCAGCAGCTCCCGGGACAGGCAAGAGACCCAGTACTTC TRBJ2-5 . TRBV10-2 TRBD1
CASRQGSFNEQFF TGTGCCAGTCGACAGGGAAGCTTCAATGAGCAGTTCTTC TRBJ2-1 . TRBV12-3/TRBV12-4 TRBD1
CASSLGSFPRDTQYF TGTGCCAGCAGCTTGGGCTCCTTCCCCAGAGATACGCAGTATTTT TRBJ2-3 . TRBV5-6 .
CASSLSGWETQYF TGTGCCAGCTCCCTATCGGGATGGGAGACCCAGTACTTC TRBJ2-5 . TRBV3-1/TRBV3-2 .
CASSQGRFGTEAFF TGTGCCAGCTCACAGGGGCGGTTCGGCACTGAAGCTTTCTTT TRBJ1-1 . TRBV18 .
CASSEQGAGNTIYF TGTGCCAGCAGTGAACAGGGGGCGGGGAACACCATATATTTT TRBJ1-3 once TRBV25-1 TRBD1
CATSPTHNTGELFF TGTGCCACCAGCCCCACACATAACACCGGGGAGCTGTTTTTT TRBJ2-2 . TRBV24-1 .
CASSYPTRINTGELFF TGTGCCAGCAGCTACCCGACTAGGATAAACACCGGGGAGCTGTTTTTT TRBJ2-2 . TRBV7-8 .
CASSKDPGQGARNSPLHF TGTGCCAGCAGCAAGGACCCGGGACAGGGGGCGCGGAATTCACCCCTCCACTTT TRBJ1-6 . TRBV5-4 TRBD1
CAWSAGQRLYANTGELFF TGTGCCTGGAGTGCAGGACAGAGATTATACGCGAACACCGGGGAGCTGTTTTTT TRBJ2-2 . TRBV30 .
CASSLKGGICISNQPQHF TGTGCCAGCAGCTTAAAAGGGGGAATCTGTATAAGCAATCAGCCCCAGCATTTT TRBJ1-5 few TRBV7-7 .
CASSSLAGVADTQYF TGTGCCAGCAGCTCCTTAGCGGGGGTGGCAGATACGCAGTATTTT TRBJ2-3 . TRBV5-4 TRBD2
CASSQEGTGQNEQYF TGTGCCAGCAGCCAAGAAGGGACAGGGCAAAACGAGCAGTACTTC TRBJ2-7 . TRBV3-1/TRBV3-2 TRBD1
CASSPQGIKRTQYF TGCGCCAGCAGCCCCCAGGGTATTAAGAGAACCCAGTACTTC TRBJ2-5 . TRBV5-1 .
CSVGGVIKNIQYF TGCAGCGTGGGAGGGGTCATTAAAAACATTCAGTACTTC TRBJ2-4 . TRBV29-1 TRBD2
CASSVTSGGALNTGELFF TGTGCCAGCAGTGTGACTAGCGGGGGGGCCTTAAACACCGGGGAGCTGTTTTTT TRBJ2-2 . TRBV6-4 TRBD2
CASSSGGSTDTQYF TGTGCCAGCAGTTCGGGGGGGAGCACAGATACGCAGTATTTT TRBJ2-3 . TRBV28 TRBD2
CASSGGGAELFF TGTGCCAGCTCCGGTGGGGGCGCGGAGCTGTTTTTT TRBJ2-2 . TRBV6-5 .
CASSPRDTLNTEAFF TGTGCCAGCAGCCCCCGGGACACCCTGAACACTGAAGCTTTCTTT TRBJ1-1 . TRBV3-1/TRBV3-2 .
CATRETGTGGRGYTF TGTGCCACCCGAGAAACCGGGACAGGGGGCCGAGGCTACACCTTC TRBJ1-2 . TRBV19 TRBD1
CASRSGGDTQYF TGTGCCAGCAGAAGCGGGGGAGATACGCAGTATTTT TRBJ2-3 . TRBV7-9 TRBD2
CASSGIAGKGNTGELFF TGTGCCAGCAGTGGCATAGCGGGGAAAGGGAACACCGGGGAGCTGTTTTTT TRBJ2-2 few TRBV2 TRBD2
CASSEVPSGALGNEQFF TGTGCCAGCAGTGAGGTGCCTAGCGGGGCCTTAGGTAATGAGCAGTTCTTC TRBJ2-1 . TRBV2 TRBD2
CASSPKAGTEAFF TGTGCCAGCAGCCCAAAGGCAGGGACTGAAGCTTTCTTT TRBJ1-1 . TRBV14 .
CASSLEGGSNNSPLHF TGTGCCAGCAGCCTAGAAGGGGGCTCGAATAATTCACCCCTCCACTTT TRBJ1-6 once TRBV6-6 TRBD1
CASSQGFERRGGTGELFF TGCGCCAGCAGCCAAGGATTTGAACGGCGGGGAGGGACCGGGGAGCTGTTTTTT TRBJ2-2 . TRBV4-1 TRBD2
CASRSPTGANYGYTF TGTGCCAGCAGAAGCCCGACAGGGGCGAACTATGGCTACACCTTC TRBJ1-2 . TRBV28 TRBD1
CASGLSGFSSGNTIYF TGTGCTAGTGGTTTGAGCGGATTCTCCTCTGGAAACACCATATATTTT TRBJ1-3 . TRBV12-5 .
CAISSTRTVNSPLHF TGTGCCATCAGTTCCACCCGGACAGTAAATTCACCCCTCCACTTT TRBJ1-6 . TRBV10-3 .
CASSPAGNYYNEQFF TGTGCCAGCAGCCCAGCGGGGAACTACTACAATGAGCAGTTCTTC TRBJ2-1 few TRBV7-2 TRBD2
CASSSVTTGELFF TGTGCCAGCAGCTCGGTTACCACCGGGGAGCTGTTTTTT TRBJ2-2 few TRBV11-3 .
CASSFGTSNNEQFF TGTGCCAGCAGCTTCGGGACTAGTAACAATGAGCAGTTCTTC TRBJ2-1 . TRBV7-9 TRBD2
CASSQDSGQSSYEQYF TGCGCCAGCAGCCAAGATTCAGGACAGAGCTCCTACGAGCAGTACTTC TRBJ2-7 . TRBV4-1 .
CASSQDGSGVADTQYF TGTGCCAGCAGCCAAGATGGTAGCGGGGTGGCAGATACGCAGTATTTT TRBJ2-3 . TRBV3-1/TRBV3-2 TRBD2
CASSDGGQGNGYTF TGTGCCAGCAGTGATGGGGGCCAGGGCAACGGCTACACCTTC TRBJ1-2 . TRBV2 .
CASSGTTSSTDTQYF TGTGCCAGCTCCGGGACTACCTCAAGCACAGATACGCAGTATTTT TRBJ2-3 . TRBV2 TRBD2
CASSTLAGGRDTQYF TGTGCCAGTAGTACTCTAGCGGGGGGTCGAGATACGCAGTATTTT TRBJ2-3 . TRBV19 TRBD2
CASSLVWQGESYTF TGCGCCAGCAGCTTGGTGTGGCAGGGTGAGAGCTACACCTTC TRBJ1-2 . TRBV5-1 .
CASSSRRAGGYTF TGTGCCAGCAGTTCGAGGCGGGCGGGCGGCTACACCTTC TRBJ1-2 . TRBV12-3/TRBV12-4 .
CASSIDLRGPQHF TGTGCCAGTAGTATAGATCTAAGGGGGCCCCAGCATTTT TRBJ1-5 . TRBV19 .
CASSYSGGRETQYF TGTGCCAGCAGTTATTCCGGAGGGCGAGAGACCCAGTACTTC TRBJ2-5 once TRBV6-2/TRBV6-3 .
CASSPTGHLNTEAFF TGTGCCAGCAGCCCTACGGGACACCTGAACACTGAAGCTTTCTTT TRBJ1-1 . TRBV11-2 .
CSAKQGMNTEAFF TGCAGCGCGAAACAGGGGATGAACACTGAAGCTTTCTTT TRBJ1-1 . TRBV29-1 TRBD1
CASTLYRDRVVDGYTF TGTGCCAGCACCCTCTACCGGGACAGGGTTGTGGATGGCTACACCTTC TRBJ1-2 . TRBV28 TRBD1
CASRQEVSSGYTF TGTGCCAGCAGGCAGGAAGTTAGTTCTGGCTACACCTTC TRBJ1-2 many TRBV6-5 .